Following are 2 T cell receptor beta chains from one sample sequenced in a study of response to subunit inactivated influenza vaccine. TCRdb used MiXCR to reprocess the RT-PCR reads, holding one entry per CDR3 protein. The sample yields hundreds of thousands of distinct CDR3 sequences, 14% seen once. The sequencing used PBMCs from blood, collected 14 to 15 days before vaccination. These receptors were collected from a man aged 45-65 years who received an inactivated influenza vaccine.

This clonotype was counted between two and nine times. The V call is TRBV5-1, the J call TRBJ2-3, with TRBD2 matching over 7 bases. Germline CDR1 and CDR2: SGHRS and YFSETQ. The CDR3 is 15 residues long. With 4 bases clipped from V and 0 bases from J, the junction kept 5 bases outside the gene matches. The DNA of the CDR3 is TGCGCCAGCAGCGGGGGGGGAGCAAGCACAGATACGCAGTATTTT. Its protein is CASSGGGASTDTQYF. The full variable domain, completed using reference TRBV5-1 and TRBJ2-3, is KAGVTQTPRYLIKTRGQQVTLSCSPISGHRSVSWYQQTPGQGLQFLFEYFSETQRNKGNFPGRFSGRQFSNSRSEMNVSTLELGDSALYLCASSGGGASTDTQYFGPGTRLTVL.

The table lists this clonotype with a few counts. The chain joins TRBV11-2 to TRBJ2-7; tentatively, D is TRBD1 (6 bases). Germline V CDR1 and CDR2: SGHAT, FQNNGV. Deletions cut 0 bases from V and 6 bases from J, with 12 bases between. The CDR3 sequence is 14 residues long. The CDR3 region has the DNA TGTGCCAGCAGCTTAGATCAAGTCAGGGGCGAGCAGTACTTC. It codes for CASSLDQVRGEQYF. Full variable domain (remainder filled in from reference TRBV11-2 and TRBJ2-7): EAGVAQSPRYKIIEKRQSVAFWCNPISGHATLYWYQQILGQGPKLLIQFQNNGVVDDSQLPKDRFSAERLKGVDSTLKIQPAKLEDSAVYLCASSLDQVRGEQYFGPGTRLTVT.